This T cell receptor beta chain was documented in a study of beta chain features in type 1 diabetes (dated by TCRdb to the late 2010s). As for the study more broadly: Patients and healthy donors did not differ in mean age, gender distribution, total cell number or subset yield. A total of under 120,000,000 sorted cells were examined across all samples, and RNA yield correlated strongly with the number of cells per subset. The study compared the TCRB repertoires of sorted circulating CD4+ T cell subsets in recently diagnosed type 1 diabetes patients with those in matched healthy donors. Whereas all 30 or so donors provided naive and central memory subsets, regulatory and stem cell-like memory subsets were isolated from just 8 patients and roughly eight healthy donors. Overall results and qualifications from the work: PCR might favor shorter templates, but patient and control samples were amplified and corrected together, so any skew would affect both groups equally. HLA sub-analyses involved small numbers of individuals, so any influence of HLA type on TCRB rearrangement remained unresolved. At VDJ recombination sites, type 1 diabetes patients had fewer insertions and more deleted nucleotides, which implies abnormalities in thymic rearrangement. Naive, central memory and regulatory TCRB repertoires appeared to be more similar among patients than among healthy donors. In all four CD4+ subsets, TCRB CDR3 length was moderately but significantly shorter in type 1 diabetes patients. Because cDNA rather than genomic DNA was sequenced, highly expressing activated cells could have been over-represented, although no difference in activation and CD3 levels was found between groups.

This clone was found a few times. It lacks a known antigen. Per-base qualities were not stored, and no clone one base away is much larger. V is pared back by 5 bases and J by 4 bases, with 9 bases lying between the germline termini. CDR1 and CDR2, per the germline V gene (reference sequence), are SEHNR and FQNEAQ. The CDR3 contains 14 residues, cysteine and phenylalanine counted. Only CDR3 DNA is held: 42 bases, read in frame from base 1. A single peripheral blood draw of approximately 120 mL on average was collected from each donor into heparinised tubes. A BD FACSAria II and a panel including CD45RO, CCR7, CD25, CD127, CD95 and CD27 were used to sort naive, central memory, regulatory and stem cell-like memory CD4+ T cells. Purity was above 98% for every sorted population. PBMCs were isolated immediately by Lymphoprep density gradient centrifugation and stained directly without culture. So that batch effects would be minimized, each experiment stained and sorted samples in pairs, pairing one healthy donor with one patient.

The entire amount of isolated RNA was reverse transcribed using the High Capacity cDNA Reverse Transcription Kit, so the sequenced TCRB transcripts were expressed ones. Naive, central memory and regulatory T cell samples underwent deep immunoSEQ sequencing, averaging approximately 3.5 million total reads per sample. Sorted cells were lysed in RLT buffer, and RNA was extracted using DNase-treated RNeasy Micro or Mini kits according to cell number. To prevent cross-contamination, each cell subset was processed individually, whereas patient and healthy donor samples were processed jointly. The immunoSEQ multiplex PCR was used to amplify TCRB sequences from cDNA, generating 87-bp fragments that spanned the CDR3 region. Sequencing of the amplicons was done on the Illumina HiSeq platform. The authors' pipeline ran thus. Synthetic template baselines were used to correct PCR bias computationally, reads within Hamming distance 2 were collapsed, and singletons that could not be merged were discarded. Reads were aligned to IMGT to assign V, D and J genes, CDR3 length, and insertions or deletions at six rearrangement sites. Clonotype counts were normalized to sorted cell number within each subset before computing true diversity and Gini coefficients with the tcR R package. The overlap coefficient, calculated on TCRB nucleotide sequences, was used to measure repertoire sharing. Out-of-frame TCRB sequences from naive cells were analyzed to stand in for the pre-selection repertoire. Here the immuneACCESS table is served through TCRdb, limited to in-frame sequences with V and J called. Missing clones are a known gap in these copies; in checked studies unresolved V genes cover under half, and the rest lacks a known reason. V, J and clone size reflect that table, while D and trimming were determined from the DNA. Recorded for this sample are around 690,000 clones; 12% of them occurred a single time. More than 0.1% of the sample belongs to the ten largest clones.

This clonotype was sampled from a man aged 30 to 39 with type 1 diabetes. This sequence uses TRBV7-9 and TRBJ1-6; the D region possibly corresponds to TRBD1 (6 bases align). Sequencing was performed on naive CD4+ T cells from blood. This specimen's cell subset or site label, per the study, means: true naive CD4+ T cells. This receptor carries the CDR3 CASSAGQYNSPLHF. The nucleotides read TGTGCCAGCAGCGCAGGACAGTATAATTCACCCCTCCACTTT.